This TCR beta chain was captured by sequencing in a study of shared clonotypes between healthy human individuals. Findings of the study overall: The study drew on few donors, limiting represented genetic and exposure-history diversity.

Deep-level assay runs were performed. Sequenced by immunoSEQ multiplex PCR; TCRdb stores in-frame clones only, minus some. The sample consists of some 2.4 million clones, 80% to 95% of them appearing once. There were only Caucasian adults among the donors, and all lived in Nashville, Tennessee. Of note for this clone: No antigen is known for it.

The CDR3 extends over 15 amino acids. With 6 bases clipped from V and 5 bases from J, the junction kept 9 bases outside the gene matches. Germline V gene sequence: CDR1 ENHRY, CDR2 SYGVKD. The sequence came from a young man in good health. Some clones in this sample may be carry-over from other donors' samples. The J gene is TRBJ2-7, the V gene TRBV10-3; 11 bases line up with TRBD2. The sequenced material came from naive CD4+ T cells from PBMCs. Noted subset: CD45RA+ positively selected. This CDR3 reads CAISVTSGSTHEQYF. DNA of the CDR3: TGTGCCATCAGCGTCACTAGCGGGAGTACCCACGAGCAGTACTTC.